This entry features one T cell receptor beta chain sequence. This entry is derived from a study of blood T cell repertoires in COVID-19. Study as a whole: The study drew acute and convalescent COVID-19 samples from the United States, Italy and Spain.

Sequencing was performed with immunoSEQ multiplex PCR; in TCRdb, only in-frame clones are kept and a portion is missing. Among under 250,000 clones listed, around 90% were seen once. The V gene lost 7 bases and the J gene lost 5 bases, with 10 bases spanning the gap. This CDR3 contains 12 residues. In germline, CDR1 is SGHRS, CDR2 YFSETQ. The sequencing input was PBMCs or T cells enriched from blood (not recorded which). The origin of this receptor is a young woman with acute COVID-19. V usage is TRBV5-1 and J usage is TRBJ2-1; D call uncertain. The CDR3 sequence is CASSWSNNEQFF. CDR3 bases: TGCGCCAGCTCTTGGAGCAACAATGAGCAGTTCTTC. Full variable domain (missing parts from reference TRBV5-1 and TRBJ2-1): KAGVTQTPRYLIKTRGQQVTLSCSPISGHRSVSWYQQTPGQGLQFLFEYFSETQRNKGNFPGRFSGRQFSNSRSEMNVSTLELGDSALYLCASSWSNNEQFFGPGTRLTVL.